Presented here are 5 T cell receptor beta chains from one specimen sequenced in a study of T cells after somatic rescue of genetic block. Using immunoSEQ multiplex PCR, the repertoire was profiled, and TCRdb retains in-frame clones only, with some absent. This table has fewer than 150,000 clones, 75% to 95% appearing once. The sequenced material came from peripheral blood mononuclear cells (PBMCs). Every receptor here comes from a woman under 30.

V usage is TRBV7-2 and J usage is TRBJ1-2; D unclear. Between the trimmed V and J ends, which lost 5 bases and 7 bases, there was a span of 14 bases. CDR3 length: 13 residues. Germline CDR1 SGHTA, CDR2 FQGNSA. Here the CDR3 DNA reads TGTGCCAGCAGCCAAACCCGTATGGGTGGCTACACCTTC. Encoded protein: CASSQTRMGGYTF.

The chain links TRBV7-6 to TRBJ2-7, with D hard to call. The CDR3 covers 12 residues. In germline, CDR1 is SGHVS, CDR2 FNYEAQ. Trimming stripped 5 bases from V and 3 bases from J, with 8 bases between. CDR3 sequence reads: CASSDDIYEQYF. The CDR3 coding sequence is TGTGCCAGCAGCGATGACATCTACGAGCAGTACTTC.

This chain joins TRBV6-5 and TRBJ2-5; weak D call: TRBD2 (7 bases). Trimming stripped 0 bases from V and 1 base from J, with 12 bases between. CDR1 and CDR2 from the germline V gene are MNHEY and SVGAGI. The CDR3 spans 16 residues. This CDR3 reads CASSYSWGGAQETQYF. The CDR3 DNA follows: TGTGCCAGCAGTTACTCGTGGGGGGGGGCCCAAGAGACCCAGTACTTC.

V usage is TRBV15 and J usage is TRBJ1-2; D remains unclear. Germline CDR1 and CDR2: LNHNV and YYDKDF (reference sequence). The length of the CDR3 is 17 residues. V gave up 5 bases and J gave up 0 bases, with 19 bases separating them. The CDR3 DNA sequence: TGTGCCACCAGCCCAAGCGACGGACGGTCCACTAACTATGGCTACACCTTC. This codes for CATSPSDGRSTNYGYTF.

The chain recombines TRBV2 with TRBJ2-3; TRBD1 aligns across 9 bases. The CDR3 consists of 15 residues. Trimming took 2 bases from V and 3 from J; bases not matched to a gene: 3. The V gene's germline CDR1 is SNHLY and CDR2 FYNNEI. CDR3 residues: CASSELGTGTDTQYF. The DNA for the CDR3 is TGTGCCAGCAGTGAACTGGGGACAGGGACAGATACGCAGTATTTT.